The T cell receptor (beta chain) under discussion was sequenced for a study of T cell responses to AZD1222 COVID-19 vaccine. In the study overall: Second-dose recipients at about 4 or about 12 weeks were treated as one pooled group.

Data came from immunoSEQ multiplex PCR; TCRdb stores just in-frame clones and leaves some out. This table holds about 79,000 clones, approximately 80% found once. The study, taken as a whole, reports: The CD4 TCRs associated with vaccination extended across spike and predominated at 160-218 and 743-854. Spike-specific TCR depth and breadth grew after two AZD1222 doses.

V was shortened by 4 bases and J by 4 bases, with 7 bases between the two germline ends. There are 12 residues in the CDR3. On this clone itself: Its specificity is unknown.

The sequencing here drew on peripheral blood, taken on day 0 of AZD1222 vaccination. The chain employs TRBV12-3 or TRBV12-4 and TRBJ1-2; D remains unclear. This TCR derives from an adult in good health. The CDR3 sequence is CASSSFVYGYTF. The DNA for the CDR3 is TGTGCCAGCAGTTCATTCGTCTATGGCTACACCTTC.